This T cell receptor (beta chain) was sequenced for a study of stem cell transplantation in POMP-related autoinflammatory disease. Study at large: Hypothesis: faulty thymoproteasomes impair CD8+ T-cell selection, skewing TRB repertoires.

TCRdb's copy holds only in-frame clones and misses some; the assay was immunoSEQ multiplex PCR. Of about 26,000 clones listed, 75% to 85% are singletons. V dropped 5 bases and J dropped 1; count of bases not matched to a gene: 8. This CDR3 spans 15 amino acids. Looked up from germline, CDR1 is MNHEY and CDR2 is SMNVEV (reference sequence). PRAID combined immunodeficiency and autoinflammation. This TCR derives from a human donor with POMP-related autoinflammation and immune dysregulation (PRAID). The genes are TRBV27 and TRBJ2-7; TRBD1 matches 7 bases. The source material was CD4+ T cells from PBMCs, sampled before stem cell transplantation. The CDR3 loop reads CASSLQGDGSYEQYF. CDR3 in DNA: TGTGCCAGCAGTCTTCAGGGGGACGGATCCTACGAGCAGTACTTC.